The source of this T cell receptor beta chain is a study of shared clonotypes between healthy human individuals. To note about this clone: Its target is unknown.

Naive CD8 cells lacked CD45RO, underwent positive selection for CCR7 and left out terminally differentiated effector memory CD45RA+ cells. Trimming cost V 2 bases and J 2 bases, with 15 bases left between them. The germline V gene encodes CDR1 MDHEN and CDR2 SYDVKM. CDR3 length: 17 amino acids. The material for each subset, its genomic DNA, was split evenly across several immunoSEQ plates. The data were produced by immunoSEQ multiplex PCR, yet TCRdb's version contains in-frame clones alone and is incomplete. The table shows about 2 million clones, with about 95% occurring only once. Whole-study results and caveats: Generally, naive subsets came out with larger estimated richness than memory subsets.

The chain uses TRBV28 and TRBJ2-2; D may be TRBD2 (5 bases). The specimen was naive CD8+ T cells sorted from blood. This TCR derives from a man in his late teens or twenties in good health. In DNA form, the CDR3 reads TGTGCCAGCAGTTTAAGGCTAGACTACAGAAACACCGGGGAGCTGTTTTTT. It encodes CASSLRLDYRNTGELFF. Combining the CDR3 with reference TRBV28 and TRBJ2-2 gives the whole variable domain DVKVTQSSRYLVKRTGEKVFLECVQDMDHENMFWYRQDPGLGLRLIYFSYDVKMKEKGDIPEGYSVSREKKERFSLILESASTNQTSMYLCASSLRLDYRNTGELFFGEGSRLTVL.